The source of this TCR beta chain is a study of OX40 agonist ivuxolimab in advanced cancers. About the full investigation: Ivuxolimab was an agonistic, fully human IgG2 monoclonal antibody directed against OX40 (CD134), a costimulatory receptor. Intravenous ivuxolimab was administered to patients every 2 weeks at six dose levels: 0.01, 0.1, 0.3, 1.5, 3 and 10 mg/kg. Of the approximately 54 patients in dose escalation, 19 had hepatocellular carcinoma, some 15 had melanoma, 9 had renal cell carcinoma and 9 had head and neck cancer. In the dose-escalation cohort, around four fifths of patients were male, and the mean age was roughly 60 years with a range of roughly 23 to 79. Patients were allowed to have had prior anti-PD-1, anti-PD-L1 or anti-CTLA-4 therapy, and 40% of the dose-escalation patients had previously received checkpoint inhibitors. Three dose-escalation patients achieved partial responses, one with hepatocellular carcinoma and two with cutaneous melanoma. The purpose of peripheral TCRbeta sequencing was to test whether ivuxolimab changed TCR sequence diversity and led to clonal T-cell expansion. The paper covers the monotherapy dose-escalation part of the phase I ivuxolimab trial, which included N of about 50 patients.

Counted from cysteine to phenylalanine, this CDR3 has 13 amino acids. The kept DNA is CDR3 alone, 39 bases in frame from the first base. The germline V gene (reference sequence) yields WNHNN for CDR1 and SYGVQD for CDR2. V sheds 6 bases and J sheds 1 base, leaving 9 bases between their ends. The trial excluded patients who had a history of autoimmune disease or who were on systemic immunosuppression. Peripheral blood for TCR sequencing was collected from all dose cohorts at baseline, on cycle 4 day 1, and on cycle 7 day 1. The samples were drawn from a first-in-human, open-label, multicenter phase I dose-escalation trial of ivuxolimab. Adults with locally advanced or metastatic melanoma, renal cell carcinoma, hepatocellular carcinoma or head and neck squamous cell carcinoma were enrolled in the trial. CD4+ and CD8+ T cells were sorted separately from peripheral blood before TCR sequencing. This clone was observed a handful of times. This clone's antigen is unknown. No base quality information exists; no much larger clone differs at one position.

To sequence the TCRbeta CDR3 region, genomic DNA was isolated from the sorted cells. The immunoSEQ Assay was used for sequencing of TCRbeta CDR3 regions. In its TCRdb copy, this immuneACCESS table keeps in-frame sequences only and misses some clones. Where compared with another copy, unresolved V genes explain less than half of these, and the others have no known cause. Recorded for this sample are some 85,000 clones; around 86% of them occurred a single time. The ten largest account for just under 0.25% of the sample. The investigation overall reported the following: The antigen specificity of the clonally expanded peripheral T cells was not determined. Partial responders in the 0.1-3.0 mg/kg groups had among the lowest normalized peripheral clonal expansion, especially among CD8+ T cells. On average, CD8+ T cells showed more expanded clones than CD4+ T cells after ivuxolimab. Clonal expansion of both CD4+ and CD8+ blood T cells was observed from baseline to week 6 at doses 0.1 to 3.0 mg/kg. Low levels of normalized T-cell clonal expansion were also seen in some nonresponding patients.

This sequence originates from an adult with an advanced solid tumor such as melanoma, head and neck, liver or kidney cancer. The sample in question was CD4+ or CD8+ T cells sorted from blood, obtained in a trial of the OX40 agonist ivuxolimab. The rearrangement combines TRBV10-1 with TRBJ1-1, with no confidently assigned D gene. The nucleotide sequence is given as TGCGCCAGCAGAAGGGCCGGGAACACTGAAGCTTTCTTT. Its amino acids are CASRRAGNTEAFF.